The present entry profiles one T cell receptor (beta chain) with its context. This entry is derived from a study of glioma-infiltrating T cells after dendritic cell vaccination. Study summary: Dendritic cell vaccine was injected intradermally three times, biweekly.

Profiled with immunoSEQ multiplex PCR; TCRdb holds only in-frame clones, not every one. The sample shows roughly 100,000 clones, about 83% of them seen only once. The germline V gene has CDR1 SGHNT and CDR2 YYREEE (reference sequence). The V gene lost 2 bases and the J gene lost 9 bases, with 13 bases spanning the gap. The CDR3 consists of 13 residues. The J gene is TRBJ2-3, the V gene TRBV5-4; D is perhaps TRBD2 (5 bases). The receptor comes from a human donor with glioblastoma. Sequencing was performed on blood, taken before dendritic cell vaccination. CDR3 in amino acids: CASSFDERETQYF. DNA for the CDR3: TGTGCCAGCAGCTTTGACGAGAGGGAAACGCAGTATTTT.